This record concerns one T cell receptor (beta chain) sequence. Its antigen is unknown. TCRdb independently ran MiXCR on the 5' RACE reads; one entry per CDR3 protein. The sample carries fewer than 350,000 distinct CDR3 sequences, roughly 18% recorded once. The sample is drawn from a study of T-cell memory formation after mild COVID-19. Study-wide context: TCR clusters mostly belonged to single donors. Study results and caveats: From day 15 to 85, contracting clones were balanced between CD4 and CD8, whereas later expanders leaned toward CD4+.

Trimming removed 6 bases from V and 6 bases from J; junction bases left unmatched: 5. CDR1 and CDR2 from the germline V gene are MGHDK and SYGVNS. This CDR3 is 14 amino acids long. The sequenced sample was PBMCs or a T cell subset sorted from them (not recorded which). This TCR derives from a man younger than 35 who had mild COVID-19 (a few samples of this study predate the infection). Cell type and time point are not known. The gene calls are TRBV25-1 and TRBJ2-1, with 10 bases that match TRBD1. The CDR3 here is CASRGTGEPNEQFF. The CDR3 DNA reads as TGTGCCAGCAGGGGGACAGGGGAACCCAATGAGCAGTTCTTC. Together with reference TRBV25-1 and TRBJ2-1, the CDR3 gives the full variable domain: EADIYQTPRYLVIGTGKKITLECSQTMGHDKMYWYQQDPGMELHLIHYSYGVNSTEKGDLSSESTVSRIRTEHFPLTLESARPSHTSQYLCASRGTGEPNEQFFGPGTRLTVL.